Below are 22 T cell receptor beta chains sequenced from a single sample in a study of T cell responses to AZD1222 COVID-19 vaccine. Some clones are missing from TCRdb's copy, which holds only in-frame ones; the method was immunoSEQ multiplex PCR. The sample lists about 120,000 clones; 75% to 90% were seen once. The sample here was peripheral blood, taken on day 0 of AZD1222 vaccination. These receptors all stem from an adult in good health.

This clone was seen only a few times. The chain joins TRBV7-8 to TRBJ2-3; 7 bases line up with TRBD2. The CDR3 is 13 amino acids. Trimming took 4 bases from V and 6 from J; bases not matched to a gene: 4. The germline V gene encodes CDR1 SGHVS and CDR2 FQNEAQ. Written as DNA, the CDR3 is TGTGCCAGCAGCTCCGGGAGGAGGGATACGCAGTATTTT. Amino acid sequence: CASSSGRRDTQYF.

This rearrangement joins TRBV5-1 to TRBJ2-7; TRBD2 matches 11 bases. V gave up 4 bases and J gave up 0 bases; unmatched junction bases: 9. Germline CDR1 and CDR2: SGHRS and YFSETQ. The CDR3 consists of 17 residues. The DNA of the CDR3 is TGCGCCAGCAGCCATCCCTCTACTAGCGGGAGCTCCTACGAGCAGTACTTC. This sequence encodes CASSHPSTSGSSYEQYF.

The V and J genes are TRBV6-5 and TRBJ1-2; D not certain. With 8 bases removed from V and 4 bases from J, the gap between germline ends came to 17 bases. The CDR3 extends over 14 amino acids. Germline CDR1 MNHEY, CDR2 SVGAGI. CDR3 DNA sequence: TGTGCCAGCCCTGGGTTGGGATTAGGCTATGGCTACACCTTC. This gives the protein CASPGLGLGYGYTF.

The chain uses TRBV28 and TRBJ1-2; D is uncertain. V shed 2 bases and J shed 2 bases, with 9 bases lying between them. Looked up from germline, CDR1 is MDHEN and CDR2 is SYDVKM. The CDR3 length is 14 residues. As DNA, the CDR3 is TGTGCCAGCAGTTTAGGAGGCGGGAACTATGGCTACACCTTC. Protein sequence: CASSLGGGNYGYTF.

The chain carries TRBV7-3 and TRBJ1-1, with TRBD1 as a possible D gene (6 bases). This CDR3 is 14 amino acids long. V was shortened by 1 base and J by 6 bases, with 12 bases between the two germline ends. CDR1 and CDR2 from the germline V gene are SGHTA and FQGTGA. In DNA form, the CDR3 reads TGTGCCAGCAGCTTAAGGCCTGGGGGGCCTGAAGCTTTCTTT. It translates to CASSLRPGGPEAFF.

The chain combines TRBV11-2 with TRBJ2-1; 7 bases fit TRBD1. Germline V gives CDR1 SGHAT, CDR2 FQNNGV. The length of the CDR3 is 15 residues. J gave up 6 bases and V 2 bases, and 7 bases lay outside the gene matches. CDR3 loop: CASSLSVEGANEQFF. In DNA, the CDR3 is TGTGCCAGCAGCTTATCCGTTGAGGGGGCCAATGAGCAGTTCTTC.

V gene TRBV12-3 or TRBV12-4 combines with J gene TRBJ1-2; 7 nucleotides align to TRBD1. The V gene end was trimmed by 6 bases and the J gene end by 6 bases; junction bases not matched to a gene: 7. The CDR3 loop spans 13 amino acids. The CDR3 nucleotides are TGTGCCAGCAGCCCTGACAGGGTGGATGGCTACACCTTC. Translating gives CASSPDRVDGYTF.

The chain links TRBV18 to TRBJ1-2; a weak D match, TRBD1 (6 bases). CDR1 and CDR2 (germline): KGHSH, LQKENI. The CDR3 consists of 12 residues. Trimming took off 6 bases at V and 10 bases at J, with 15 bases between the two ends. CDR3 loop: CASSQGQSSYTF. The CDR3 coding sequence is TGTGCCAGCTCTCAAGGACAGTCGTCCTACACCTTC.

V and J are TRBV10-1 and TRBJ1-6; 9 bases line up with TRBD1. CDR3 size: 15 residues. CDR1 and CDR2 from the germline V gene are WNHNN and SYGVQD (reference sequence). With 2 bases clipped from V and 10 bases from J, the junction kept 6 bases outside the gene matches. The CDR3 nucleotides read TGCGCCAGCAGTGAGATGACAGGGGGTAGGTCACCCCTCCACTTT. Translating gives CASSEMTGGRSPLHF.

V and J are TRBV6-5 and TRBJ1-6; D is possibly TRBD1 (6 bases). V dropped 5 bases and J dropped 5 bases, with 13 bases sitting between them. The CDR3 covers 15 residues. Germline values: CDR1 MNHEY, CDR2 SVGAGI. CDR3 sequence reads: CASSLQGYNNSPLHF. For the CDR3, the DNA is TGTGCCAGCAGTCTACAGGGCTATAATAATTCACCCCTCCACTTT.

The chain uses TRBV28 and TRBJ2-6, with D tentatively TRBD2 (7 bases). The CDR3 contains 17 residues. V gave up 8 bases and J gave up 1 base, with 18 bases separating them. The germline gives CDR1 MDHEN, CDR2 SYDVKM. DNA of the CDR3: TGTGCCAGCCTCACGGGGGGCGTTTGGTCTGGGGCCAACGTCCTGACTTTC. Encoded protein: CASLTGGVWSGANVLTF.

The V gene is TRBV30, the J gene TRBJ2-3; D possibly matches TRBD1 or TRBD2 (6 bases each). Trimming left V 5 bases short and J 8 bases short, with 20 bases between. This CDR3 is 14 amino acids long. Germline V lookup: CDR1 GTSNPN, CDR2 SVGIG (reference sequence). In DNA form, the CDR3 reads TGTGCCTGGGTTATAAAGGGGGGTTCTGGTACGCAGTATTTT. The encoded protein is CAWVIKGGSGTQYF.

The rearrangement uses TRBV9 and TRBJ2-2; perhaps TRBD2 as D (7 bases). The V end lost 2 bases, the J end lost 6 bases, and 20 bases lay between the germline ends. The CDR3 totals 17 residues. Germline V gene lookup returns CDR1 SGDLS and CDR2 YYNGEE. CDR3 sequence (DNA): TGTGCCAGCAGCGTCTCCGTGGGGGGGCCCGAGCCCGGGGAGCTGTTTTTT. The encoded protein is CASSVSVGGPEPGELFF.

In this sample, this clone turned up once. V is TRBV4-2 and J is TRBJ1-2; D is undetermined. Trimming left V 0 bases short and J 2 bases short, with 7 bases between. Germline assignment: CDR1 LGHNA and CDR2 YNFKEQ. This CDR3 region has 14 residues. The DNA for the CDR3 is TGTGCCAGCAGCCAAGAAACAGCAAACTATGGCTACACCTTC. Encoded protein: CASSQETANYGYTF.

The rearrangement links TRBV7-3 to TRBJ2-1; 7 nucleotides match TRBD2. V was clipped by 6 bases and J by 8 bases; unmatched bases: 4. Per germline, CDR1 SGHTA and CDR2 FQGTGA. CDR3 size: 12 residues. The CDR3, as DNA: TGTGCCAGCAGTCAAGGGAGGGATGAGCAGTTCTTC. It codes for CASSQGRDEQFF. The complete variable domain, with remaining parts taken from reference TRBV7-3 and TRBJ2-1, reads GAGVSQTPSNKVTEKGKYVELRCDPISGHTALYWYRQSLGQGPEFLIYFQGTGAADDSGLPNDRFFAVRPEGSVSTLKIQRTERGDSAVYLCASSQGRDEQFFGPGTRLTVL.

The chain has TRBV5-1 and TRBJ1-2; D gene ambiguous. Trimming pared 0 bases from V and 4 bases from J, leaving 16 bases between. CDR3 length: 16 residues. Germline V gene lookup returns CDR1 SGHRS and CDR2 YFSETQ. In nucleotides, the CDR3 is TGCGCCAGCAGCTTGGGGGCGGGAAGAGGGAGCTATGGCTACACCTTC. Protein: CASSLGAGRGSYGYTF.

CDR3 residues: CASSRDSNYGYTF. DNA of the CDR3: TGTGCCAGTAGCAGGGACAGCAACTATGGCTACACCTTC. The V gene is TRBV19, the J gene TRBJ1-2; 7 bases match TRBD1. CDR3 length equals 13 residues. Trimming removed 6 bases from V and 2 bases from J; junction bases left unmatched: 3. CDR1 and CDR2 from the germline V gene are LNHDA and SQIVND (reference sequence). Together with reference TRBV19 and TRBJ1-2, the CDR3 gives the full variable domain: DGGITQSPKYLFRKEGQNVTLSCEQNLNHDAMYWYRQDPGQGLRLIYYSQIVNDFQKGDIAEGYSVSREKKESFPLTVTSAQKNPTAFYLCASSRDSNYGYTFGSGTRLTVV.

This sequence joins TRBV15 and TRBJ2-7, with a weak D call TRBD1 (6 bases). There are 15 residues in the CDR3. V shed 2 bases and J shed 3 bases, with 14 bases lying between them. Per germline, CDR1 LNHNV and CDR2 YYDKDF (reference sequence). The CDR3, as DNA: TGTGCCACCAGCAGATACAGCAGGGACAACTACGAGCAGTACTTC. Amino acids: CATSRYSRDNYEQYF.

The chain employs TRBV5-1 and TRBJ1-2, with D possibly matching TRBD1 (6 bases). There are 14 residues in the CDR3. The V gene lost 1 base and the J gene lost 6 bases, with 13 bases spanning the gap. Germline CDR1 is SGHRS and CDR2 is YFSETQ. The CDR3 reads CASSLLEGGDGYTF. In DNA form, the CDR3 reads TGCGCCAGCAGCTTGTTGGAAGGGGGAGATGGCTACACCTTC. Full variable domain (rest looked up from reference TRBV5-1 and TRBJ1-2): KAGVTQTPRYLIKTRGQQVTLSCSPISGHRSVSWYQQTPGQGLQFLFEYFSETQRNKGNFPGRFSGRQFSNSRSEMNVSTLELGDSALYLCASSLLEGGDGYTFGSGTRLTVV.

Regarding this clone: Germline and junction disagree at one end, which may indicate a read error. The chain uses TRBV7-7 and TRBJ2-7, with D unresolved. Germline lookup yields CDR1 SSHAT and CDR2 FNYEAQ (reference sequence). The CDR3 contains 13 residues. CDR3 in DNA: TGTGCTAGCAGCTTAGGGCCTGGACGCGAGCAGTACTTC. This sequence encodes CASSLGPGREQYF.

This chain connects TRBV11-2 to TRBJ2-7; 12 bases line up with TRBD1. This CDR3 is built from 15 residues. Germline lookup yields CDR1 SGHAT and CDR2 FQNNGV. The V gene end was trimmed by 5 bases and the J gene end by 7 bases; junction bases not matched to a gene: 9. CDR3 region: CASSGRDRGQIEQYF. The CDR3 bases are TGTGCCAGCAGCGGCCGGGACAGGGGGCAGATAGAGCAGTACTTC.

This clone occurred once. The chain couples TRBV4-1 to TRBJ2-7; D call uncertain. V shed 4 bases and J shed 8 bases, with 6 bases lying between them. The CDR3 totals 10 residues. Per germline, CDR1 MGHRA and CDR2 YSYEKL. The CDR3 reads CASSPVKQYF. CDR3 sequence (DNA): TGCGCCAGCAGCCCGGTGAAGCAGTACTTC.